This T cell receptor beta chain was sequenced for a study of T cells in Graves' hyperthyroidism and ophthalmopathy. Study details: Upon initial diagnosis and before any treatment, peripheral blood was collected.

This clonotype occurred many times. Its cognate antigen is unknown. Study results and caveats: Blood samples included most of the expanded thyroid clonotypes exceeding 0.001.

Amplified TCR beta CDR3 regions came from RNA transcripts. The HTBI primer set was used in a first-round RT-PCR of the TCR CDR3. TCRdb recomputed calls from the multiplex PCR reads with MiXCR, one row per CDR3 protein. The repertoire has 400,000 or so distinct CDR3 sequences, roughly 15% of them found once; the top ten carry under 25%. V shed 7 bases and J 6 bases; nucleotides not matched to a gene: 11. The CDR3 covers 16 residues. Germline lookup yields CDR1 LNHDA and CDR2 SQIVND (reference sequence). The rearrangement links TRBV19 to TRBJ2-3; 12 nucleotides match TRBD2. The TCR was taken from a woman aged 60-75 years with Graves' ophthalmopathy. The sample was blood. The CDR3 DNA is TGTGCCAGTAACGTGCTAGCGGGAGGGCCCGGGGATACGCAGTATTTT. This encodes CASNVLAGGPGDTQYF.